What follows is one T cell receptor beta chain and its context. The entry originates in a study of blood T cell repertoires in COVID-19. Looking at the study overall: There were acute and convalescent COVID-19 samples, and they came from the United States, Italy and Spain. T cells, B-cell-depleted T cells, or PBMCs provided the cDNA or gDNA that served as material.

Germline assignment: CDR1 MNHNS and CDR2 SASEGT. This CDR3 is built from 13 residues. The V segment lost 1 base and the J segment 16 bases; nucleotides outside the gene matches: 8. Per the authors' pipeline: Nucleated cell counts were estimated from reference gene primer amplification. The data were produced by immunoSEQ multiplex PCR, yet TCRdb's version contains in-frame clones alone and is incomplete. That table supplies the V and J calls and clone size; D and trimming were determined from the DNA. The data show 200,000 to 300,000 clones, approximately 80% seen once. The receptor was derived from a woman in her sixties with active or convalescent COVID-19. This chain connects TRBV6-1 to TRBJ2-4; 9 positions match TRBD1. The sequencing sample was made of peripheral blood. The chain's CDR3 is CASSEGRRTGDYF. In nucleotides, the CDR3 is TGTGCCAGCAGTGAAGGAAGGAGGACAGGGGACTACTTC.